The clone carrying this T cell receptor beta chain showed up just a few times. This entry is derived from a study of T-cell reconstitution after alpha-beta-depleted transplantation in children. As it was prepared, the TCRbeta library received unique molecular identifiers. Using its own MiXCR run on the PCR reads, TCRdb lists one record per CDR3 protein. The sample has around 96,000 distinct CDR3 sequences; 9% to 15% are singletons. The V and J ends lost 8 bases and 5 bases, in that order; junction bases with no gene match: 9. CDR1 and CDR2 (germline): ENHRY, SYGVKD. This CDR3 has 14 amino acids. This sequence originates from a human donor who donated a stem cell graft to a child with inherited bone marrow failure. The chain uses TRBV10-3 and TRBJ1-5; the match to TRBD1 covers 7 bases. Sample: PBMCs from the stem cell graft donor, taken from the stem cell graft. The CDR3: CAIGRQGADQPQHF. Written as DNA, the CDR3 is TGTGCCATCGGCAGACAGGGCGCAGATCAGCCCCAGCATTTT.